The T cell receptor beta chain under discussion was sequenced for a study of blood T cell repertoires in COVID-19. Study at large: Acute-phase and convalescent COVID-19 samples originated in the United States, Italy and Spain.

As handled by the study authors: Reference gene primer amplification in the assay estimated nucleated cell counts. The protocol was immunoSEQ multiplex PCR, while the TCRdb copy is restricted to in-frame clones and leaves out a portion. The V and J calls and clone size were taken over from that table, and D and trimming were inferred from the DNA. The sample lists roughly 200,000 clones, about 88% occurring once. This receptor was identified in a woman of 80 years or more with acute or convalescent COVID-19. The sample was peripheral blood.

The CDR3 DNA reads TGCAGCGTTGAAGGTCAGGGGATCTACGAGCAGTACTTC. It specifies CSVEGQGIYEQYF. The chain recombines TRBV29-1 with TRBJ2-7; D may be TRBD1 (6 bases). The CDR3 has 13 amino acids. Per the germline V gene, CDR1 is SQVTM and CDR2 is ANQGSEA. The germline V and J ends were trimmed by 1 base and 3 bases, with 10 bases remaining between them.